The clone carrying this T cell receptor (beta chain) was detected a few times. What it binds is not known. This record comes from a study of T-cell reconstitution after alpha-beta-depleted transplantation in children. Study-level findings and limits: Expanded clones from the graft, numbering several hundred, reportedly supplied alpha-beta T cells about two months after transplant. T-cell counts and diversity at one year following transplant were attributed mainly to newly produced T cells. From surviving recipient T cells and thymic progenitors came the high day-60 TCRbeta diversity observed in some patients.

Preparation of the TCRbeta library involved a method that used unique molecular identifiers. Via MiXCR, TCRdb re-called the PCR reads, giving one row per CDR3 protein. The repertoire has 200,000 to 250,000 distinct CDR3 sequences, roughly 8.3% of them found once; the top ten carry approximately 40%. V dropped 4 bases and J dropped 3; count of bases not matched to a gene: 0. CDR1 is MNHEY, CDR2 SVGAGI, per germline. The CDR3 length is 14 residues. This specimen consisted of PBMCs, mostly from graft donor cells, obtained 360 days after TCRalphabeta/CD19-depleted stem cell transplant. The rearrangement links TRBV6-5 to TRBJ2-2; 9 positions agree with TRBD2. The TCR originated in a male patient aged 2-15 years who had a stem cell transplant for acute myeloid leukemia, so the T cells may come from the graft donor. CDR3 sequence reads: CASSWTSDTGELFF. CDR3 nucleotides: TGTGCCAGCAGTTGGACTAGCGACACCGGGGAGCTGTTTTTT.